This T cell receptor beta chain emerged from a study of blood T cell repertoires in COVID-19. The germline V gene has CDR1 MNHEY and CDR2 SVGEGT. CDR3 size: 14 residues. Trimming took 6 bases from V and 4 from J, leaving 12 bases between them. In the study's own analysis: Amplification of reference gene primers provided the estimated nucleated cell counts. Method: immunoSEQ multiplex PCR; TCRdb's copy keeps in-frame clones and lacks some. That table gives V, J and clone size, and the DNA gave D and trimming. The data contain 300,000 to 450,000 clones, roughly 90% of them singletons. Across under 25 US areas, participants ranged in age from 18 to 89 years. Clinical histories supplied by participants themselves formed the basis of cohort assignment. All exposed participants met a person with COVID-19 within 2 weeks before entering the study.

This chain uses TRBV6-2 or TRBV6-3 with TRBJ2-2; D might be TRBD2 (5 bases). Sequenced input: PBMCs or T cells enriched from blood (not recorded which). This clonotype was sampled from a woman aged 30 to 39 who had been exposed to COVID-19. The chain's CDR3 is CASSNRGTTGELFF. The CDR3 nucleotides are TGTGCCAGCAGCAACCGGGGAACCACCGGGGAGCTGTTTTTT.